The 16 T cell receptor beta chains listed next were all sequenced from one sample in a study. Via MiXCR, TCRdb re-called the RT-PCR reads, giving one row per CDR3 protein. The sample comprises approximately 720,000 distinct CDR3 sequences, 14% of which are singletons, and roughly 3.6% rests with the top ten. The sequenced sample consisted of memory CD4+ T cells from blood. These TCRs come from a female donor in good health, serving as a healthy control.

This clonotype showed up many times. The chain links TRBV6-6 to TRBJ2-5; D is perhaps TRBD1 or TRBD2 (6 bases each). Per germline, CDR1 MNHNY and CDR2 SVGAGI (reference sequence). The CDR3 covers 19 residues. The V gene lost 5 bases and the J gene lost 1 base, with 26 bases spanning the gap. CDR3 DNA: TGTGCCAGCAGTCCCTCTCCGGGGGCGAATTTCGGCCTCCAAGAGACCCAGTACTTC. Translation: CASSPSPGANFGLQETQYF.

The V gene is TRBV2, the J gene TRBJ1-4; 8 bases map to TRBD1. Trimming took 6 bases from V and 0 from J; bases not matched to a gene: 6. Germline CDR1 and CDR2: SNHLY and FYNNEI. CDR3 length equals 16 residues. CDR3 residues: CASSGQGSATNEKLFF. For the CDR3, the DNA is TGTGCCAGCAGCGGACAGGGAAGTGCAACTAATGAAAAACTGTTTTTT.

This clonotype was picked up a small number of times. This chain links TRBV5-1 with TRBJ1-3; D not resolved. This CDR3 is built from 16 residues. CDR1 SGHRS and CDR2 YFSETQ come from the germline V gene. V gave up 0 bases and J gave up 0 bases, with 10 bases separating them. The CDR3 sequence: CASSLADTSSGNTIYF. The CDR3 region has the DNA TGCGCCAGCAGCTTGGCTGACACTAGCTCTGGAAACACCATATATTTT.

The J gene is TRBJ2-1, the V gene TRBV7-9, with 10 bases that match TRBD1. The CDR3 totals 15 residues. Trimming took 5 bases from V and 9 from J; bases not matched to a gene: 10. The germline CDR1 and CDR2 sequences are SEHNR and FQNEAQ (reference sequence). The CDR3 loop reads CASSPPGQGFSEQFF. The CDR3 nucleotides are TGTGCCAGCAGCCCGCCGGGACAGGGGTTCAGTGAGCAGTTCTTC.

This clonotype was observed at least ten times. The CDR3 reads CSARDLLPDTQYF. The CDR3 coding sequence is TGCAGTGCTAGAGATCTGCTCCCGGATACGCAGTATTTT. The gene calls are TRBV20-1 and TRBJ2-3; D not certain. The CDR3 consists of 13 residues. CDR1 and CDR2 (germline): DFQATT, SNEGSKA (reference sequence). The V end was cut by 0 bases, the J end by 6 bases, with 10 bases between.

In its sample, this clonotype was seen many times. The CDR3 is CASSPGQGLEQYF. CDR3 nucleotides: TGTGCCAGCAGCCCGGGACAGGGGTTGGAGCAGTACTTC. This chain links TRBV7-3 with TRBJ2-7; 10 nucleotides match TRBD1. The CDR3 loop spans 13 amino acids. In germline, CDR1 is SGHTA, CDR2 FQGTGA. Unmatched junction bases numbered 5, after V lost 5 bases and J lost 7 bases.

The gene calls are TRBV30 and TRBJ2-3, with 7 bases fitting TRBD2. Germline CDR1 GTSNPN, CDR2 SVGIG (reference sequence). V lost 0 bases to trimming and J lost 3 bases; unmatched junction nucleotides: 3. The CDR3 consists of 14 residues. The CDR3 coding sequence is TGTGCCTGGAGTGTACACGGGGGGACAGATACGCAGTATTTT. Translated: CAWSVHGGTDTQYF.

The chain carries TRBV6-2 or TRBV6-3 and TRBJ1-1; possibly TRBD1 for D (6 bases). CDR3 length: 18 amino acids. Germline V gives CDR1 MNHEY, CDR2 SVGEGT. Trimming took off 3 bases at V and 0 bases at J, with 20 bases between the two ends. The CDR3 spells CASSYSNSVAGVNTEAFF. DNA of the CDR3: TGTGCCAGCAGTTATTCCAACTCGGTGGCAGGGGTGAACACTGAAGCTTTCTTT.

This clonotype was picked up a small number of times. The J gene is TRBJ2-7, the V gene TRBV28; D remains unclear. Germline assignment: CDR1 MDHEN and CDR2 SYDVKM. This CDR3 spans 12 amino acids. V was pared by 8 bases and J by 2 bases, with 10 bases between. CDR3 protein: CASLTVPYEQYF. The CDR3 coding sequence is TGTGCCAGCCTTACAGTACCCTACGAGCAGTACTTC.

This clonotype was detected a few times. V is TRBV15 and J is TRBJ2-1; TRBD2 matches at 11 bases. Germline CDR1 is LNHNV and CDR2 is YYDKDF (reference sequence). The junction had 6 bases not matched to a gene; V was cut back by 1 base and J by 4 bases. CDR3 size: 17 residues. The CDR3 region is CATSRGGTSGPYNEQFF. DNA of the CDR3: TGTGCCACCAGCAGAGGCGGGACTAGCGGACCGTACAATGAGCAGTTCTTC.

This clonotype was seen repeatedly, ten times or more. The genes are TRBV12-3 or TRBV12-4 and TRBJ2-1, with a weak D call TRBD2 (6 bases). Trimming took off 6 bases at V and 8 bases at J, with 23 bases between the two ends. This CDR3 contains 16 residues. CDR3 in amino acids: CASSHSVLVGGDEQFF. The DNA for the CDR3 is TGTGCCAGCAGCCACTCCGTCCTGGTAGGCGGGGATGAGCAGTTCTTC.

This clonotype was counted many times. CDR3 region: CSAWSSTDTQYF. The CDR3 nucleotides read TGCAGTGCATGGAGTTCCACAGATACGCAGTATTTT. This chain connects TRBV20-1 to TRBJ2-3; no definite D call. The CDR3 sequence is 12 residues long. With 6 bases removed from V and 2 bases from J, the gap between germline ends came to 9 bases. Germline CDR1 is DFQATT and CDR2 is SNEGSKA (reference sequence).

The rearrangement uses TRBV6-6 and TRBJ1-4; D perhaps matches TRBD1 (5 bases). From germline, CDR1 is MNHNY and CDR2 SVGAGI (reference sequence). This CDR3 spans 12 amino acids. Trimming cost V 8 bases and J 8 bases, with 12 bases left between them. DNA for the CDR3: TGTGCCAGCTGGGTGGAGGGGGAAAAACTGTTTTTT. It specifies CASWVEGEKLFF.

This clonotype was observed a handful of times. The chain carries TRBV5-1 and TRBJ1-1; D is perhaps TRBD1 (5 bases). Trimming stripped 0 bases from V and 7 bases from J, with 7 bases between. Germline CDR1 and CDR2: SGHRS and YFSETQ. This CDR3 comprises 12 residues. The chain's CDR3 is CASSLGQYEAFF. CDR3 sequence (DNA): TGCGCCAGCAGCTTGGGACAGTATGAAGCTTTCTTT.

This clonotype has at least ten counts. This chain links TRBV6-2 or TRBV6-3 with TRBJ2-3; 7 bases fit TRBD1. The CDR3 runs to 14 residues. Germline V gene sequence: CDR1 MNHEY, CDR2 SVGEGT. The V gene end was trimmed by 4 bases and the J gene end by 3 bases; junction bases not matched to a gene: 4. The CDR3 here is CASSWTGETDTQYF. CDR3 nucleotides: TGTGCCAGCAGTTGGACAGGAGAGACAGATACGCAGTATTTT.

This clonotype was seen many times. CDR3 sequence reads: CASSFSNEQFF. CDR3 in DNA: TGTGCCAGCAGCTTTTCAAATGAGCAGTTCTTC. The V and J genes are TRBV5-6 and TRBJ2-1, with unresolved D. The CDR3 contains 11 residues. Per germline, CDR1 SGHDT and CDR2 YYEEEE. Trimming removed 2 bases at V and 7 bases at J, with 4 bases between.